The 8 T cell receptor beta chains below come from one sample, sequenced in a study of T cells in Graves' hyperthyroidism and ophthalmopathy. TCR beta CDR3 regions were amplified from RNA. The study used the HTBI primer set for a first-round RT-PCR of the TCR CDR3. TCRdb reanalysed the multiplex PCR reads using MiXCR and keeps one entry per CDR3 protein. The table shows 550,000 to 700,000 distinct CDR3 sequences, with around 42% occurring only once. Sequencing used peripheral blood or thyroid tissue (not recorded which). These receptors were taken from an adult woman with Graves' disease, either hyperthyroidism or ophthalmopathy (not recorded which).

In DNA, the CDR3 is TGTGCCAGCAGCTTAAGACGATTAGGGGTCAGCACTGAAGCTTTCTTT. The encoded protein is CASSLRRLGVSTEAFF. The J gene is TRBJ1-1, the V gene TRBV7-2, with D maybe TRBD1 (5 bases). CDR3 size: 16 residues. Trimming left V 2 bases short and J 4 bases short, with 17 bases between. Per germline, CDR1 SGHTA and CDR2 FQGNSA.

To note about this clonotype: A much larger clone differs from this one at a single base, so this may be a read error. J is TRBJ1-1 and V is TRBV7-9; 7 bases fit TRBD1. This CDR3 has 15 amino acids. The V gene's germline CDR1 is SEHNR and CDR2 FQNEAQ (reference sequence). Losses at the gene ends were 5 bases for V and 0 bases for J; bases not matched to a gene: 6. The CDR3 reads CASSPGGHMNTEAFF. CDR3 DNA sequence: TGTGCCAGCAGCCCAGGGGGGCACATGAACACTGAAGCTTTCTTT. Variable domain in full (rest from reference TRBV7-9 and TRBJ1-1): DTGVSQNPRHKITKRGQNVTFRCDPISEHNRLYWYRQTLGQGPEFLTYFQNEAQLEKSRLLSDRFSAERPKGSFSTLEIQRTEQGDSAMYLCASSPGGHMNTEAFFGQGTRLTVV.

Only a few counts were recorded for this clonotype. V gene TRBV20-1 combines with J gene TRBJ2-7; 7 bases are shared with TRBD2. Germline loops: CDR1 DFQATT, CDR2 SNEGSKA (reference sequence). Trimming at V came to 6 bases and at J to 3 bases, leaving 14 bases not matched to a gene. This CDR3 has 15 residues. CDR3 residues: CSATFFGEGLYEQYF. In DNA form, the CDR3 reads TGCAGTGCCACCTTCTTTGGGGAGGGCCTCTACGAGCAGTACTTC.

The rearrangement joins TRBV30 to TRBJ2-7, with 8 bases fitting TRBD2. The CDR3 runs to 14 residues. J gave up 3 bases and V 1 base, and 5 bases lay outside the gene matches. The germline CDR1 and CDR2 sequences are GTSNPN and SVGIG (reference sequence). CDR3 sequence (DNA): TGTGCCTGGAGTGGAAGCGGGAGTTTCTACGAGCAGTACTTC. This codes for CAWSGSGSFYEQYF.

The genes are TRBV2 and TRBJ1-1; no firm D call. Trimming cost V 7 bases and J 5 bases, with 14 bases left between them. Germline CDR1 and CDR2: SNHLY and FYNNEI. The CDR3 sequence is 13 residues long. CDR3 protein: CASNRLAGTEAFF. CDR3 DNA sequence: TGTGCCAGCAATCGACTAGCGGGGACTGAAGCTTTCTTT.

The rearrangement uses TRBV7-2 and TRBJ2-3, with TRBD1 matching over 11 bases. In germline, CDR1 is SGHTA, CDR2 FQGNSA. This CDR3 has 13 residues. The V and J ends lost 5 bases and 10 bases, in that order; junction bases with no gene match: 5. The CDR3, as DNA: TGTGCCAGCAGCCTGGGACAGGGGGGCGCGCAGTATTTT. Translating gives CASSLGQGGAQYF.

This clonotype has at least ten counts. The chain joins TRBV20-1 to TRBJ2-7; no reliable D call. The germline V gene encodes CDR1 DFQATT and CDR2 SNEGSKA (reference sequence). CDR3 size: 12 residues. Deletions cut 2 bases from V and 2 bases from J, with 7 bases between. Here the CDR3 DNA reads TGCAGTGCTAGAAGGGAAACCTACGAGCAGTACTTC. Translation gives CSARRETYEQYF.

The CDR3 DNA follows: TGTGCCACCAGTGATTTGTGGCAGAACTATGGCTACACCTTC. Protein: CATSDLWQNYGYTF. This chain connects TRBV24-1 to TRBJ1-2; D not resolved. Germline V gives CDR1 KGHDR, CDR2 SFDVKD. This CDR3 comprises 14 residues. The V and J ends lost 0 bases and 2 bases respectively, with 6 bases between them.